One and the same sample provided the 19 T cell receptor beta chains below, sequenced in a study of radiation and T cells in renal cell carcinoma. Time point: baseline pretreatment blood. Treatment of the sample: 15 Gy SBRT to primary tumor, nephrectomy 4 weeks later. Libraries were prepared by immunoSEQ multiplex PCR; TCRdb keeps only in-frame clonotypes and omits some of them. This repertoire shows 150,000 or so clones, about 88% found once; its top ten account for 12%. The source was blood, collected from a patient whose treatment included radiotherapy and nephrectomy. All receptors come from a woman in her forties or fifties with renal cell carcinoma.

This clone showed up just a few times. The chain uses TRBV7-6 and TRBJ2-2; D possibly corresponds to TRBD1 (5 bases). This CDR3 is built from 15 residues. V was clipped by 1 base and J by 7 bases, with 13 bases between them. Germline assignment: CDR1 SGHVS and CDR2 FNYEAQ. In DNA form, the CDR3 reads TGTGCCAGCAGCTTAGACAGGTCTTCCCACGGGGAGCTGTTTTTT. It translates to CASSLDRSSHGELFF.

The chain recombines TRBV6-6 with TRBJ1-1, with unresolved D. Per the germline V gene, CDR1 is MNHNY and CDR2 is SVGAGI (reference sequence). With 5 bases removed from V and 0 bases from J, the gap between germline ends came to 10 bases. The CDR3 extends over 14 amino acids. The CDR3 here is CASSPGPLNTEAFF. DNA for the CDR3: TGTGCCAGCAGTCCTGGACCGCTGAACACTGAAGCTTTCTTT.

J is TRBJ1-2 and V is TRBV6-5, with no clear D. Germline V gives CDR1 MNHEY, CDR2 SVGAGI. V was cut by 6 bases and J by 4 bases, with 9 bases left in between. The CDR3 sequence is 12 residues long. The CDR3 nucleotides are TGTGCCAGCAGGGCCTCCGGCTATGGCTACACCTTC. This codes for CASRASGYGYTF.

The CDR3 DNA follows: TGTGCCATCAGTGGACAGGGGAACAATGAGCAGTTCTTC. This sequence encodes CAISGQGNNEQFF. The chain is built from TRBV10-3 and TRBJ2-1; 8 bases fit TRBD1. J gave up 5 bases and V 4 bases, and 1 base lay outside the gene matches. This CDR3 is built from 13 residues. Germline V lookup: CDR1 ENHRY, CDR2 SYGVKD.

The chain is built from TRBV29-1 and TRBJ1-5, with no clear D. Germline CDR1 is SQVTM and CDR2 is ANQGSEA. The CDR3 totals 12 residues. V lost 8 bases, J lost 4 bases, and 12 bases lay in between. The CDR3: CSTQEANQPQHF. In DNA form, the CDR3 reads TGCAGCACCCAGGAGGCGAATCAGCCCCAGCATTTT.

The chain employs TRBV5-3 and TRBJ1-1; D remains ambiguous. TRBV5-3 is given ORF status, its function remaining uncertain. Trimming stripped 5 bases from V and 1 base from J, with 3 bases between. The CDR3 length is 11 residues. As DNA, the CDR3 is TGTGCCAGAAGACGGAACACTGAAGCTTTCTTT. Translated, it gives CARRRNTEAFF.

This rearrangement joins TRBV2 to TRBJ1-4; D remains unclear. CDR3 size: 14 residues. Germline lookup yields CDR1 SNHLY and CDR2 FYNNEI. Trimming shortened V by 3 bases and J by 5 bases, and 10 bases separated the two germline ends. In nucleotides, the CDR3 is TGTGCCAGCAGTGATTTCCAGGTCAATGAAAAACTGTTTTTT. It specifies CASSDFQVNEKLFF.

The chain carries TRBV27 and TRBJ1-5, with D unresolved. Trimming removed 3 bases at V and 4 bases at J, with 13 bases between. CDR1 is MNHEY and CDR2 is SMNVEV in the germline V gene (reference sequence). The CDR3 loop spans 15 amino acids. The CDR3 region is CASSLRASINQPQHF. DNA for the CDR3: TGTGCCAGCAGTTTGAGGGCGTCTATAAATCAGCCCCAGCATTTT.

The chain links TRBV7-8 to TRBJ2-7; tentatively, D is TRBD1 (5 bases). V was trimmed by 1 base and J by 2 bases, leaving 12 bases between them. Germline CDR1 is SGHVS and CDR2 is FQNEAQ. The CDR3 sequence is 15 residues long. For the CDR3, the DNA is TGTGCCAGCAGCTTAGTATCGACGGACACCTACGAGCAGTACTTC. Amino acids: CASSLVSTDTYEQYF.

This clone turned up a few times. The chain carries TRBV25-1 and TRBJ1-2; TRBD1 aligns across 8 bases. The CDR3 is 14 residues long. Germline loops: CDR1 MGHDK, CDR2 SYGVNS. V trimming: 4 bases; J trimming: 7 bases; junction bases outside the gene matches: 8. This CDR3 is CASSVGQGAFGYTF. The CDR3 DNA reads as TGTGCCAGCAGTGTAGGGCAGGGGGCTTTTGGCTACACCTTC.

The chain links TRBV6-1 to TRBJ1-4; no firm D call. Germline V CDR1 and CDR2: MNHNS, SASEGT. The V end lost 4 bases, the J end lost 5 bases, and 8 bases lay between the germline ends. CDR3 length: 13 residues. The CDR3 nucleotides are TGTGCCAGCAGTGCCAGGCGGAATGAAAAACTGTTTTTT. Amino acid sequence: CASSARRNEKLFF.

In DNA form, the CDR3 reads TGTGCCAGCAGTAAACAGGGAACGAACACTGAAGCTTTCTTT. Translation: CASSKQGTNTEAFF. The rearrangement uses TRBV7-9 and TRBJ1-1, with D perhaps TRBD1 (6 bases). CDR1 and CDR2 from the germline V gene are SEHNR and FQNEAQ (reference sequence). V was shortened by 6 bases and J by 1 base, with 12 bases between the two germline ends. The CDR3 has 14 residues.

This sequence joins TRBV5-1 and TRBJ2-7; 8 positions agree with TRBD2. The germline V gene encodes CDR1 SGHRS and CDR2 YFSETQ. This CDR3 is built from 16 residues. V dropped 3 bases and J dropped 1; count of bases not matched to a gene: 9. The CDR3 DNA reads TGCGCCAGCAGCTCTAGACCGGGACTAGGGTCCTACGAGCAGTACTTC. Encoded protein: CASSSRPGLGSYEQYF.

This chain connects TRBV6-1 to TRBJ1-5, with D unresolved. This CDR3 is 12 amino acids long. V dropped 6 bases and J dropped 0 bases, with 3 bases sitting between them. Germline V lookup: CDR1 MNHNS, CDR2 SASEGT. The CDR3 sequence: CASRDSNQPQHF. The CDR3 nucleotides are TGTGCCAGCAGGGATAGCAATCAGCCCCAGCATTTT.

V usage is TRBV18 and J usage is TRBJ1-4, with 7 positions matching TRBD1. Germline-derived CDR1 and CDR2 are KGHSH and LQKENI. The V segment lost 4 bases and the J segment 3 bases; nucleotides outside the gene matches: 5. The CDR3 is 15 amino acids. The DNA of the CDR3 is TGTGCCAGCTCACTCTCACAGGGGCCTAATGAAAAACTGTTTTTT. Its translation: CASSLSQGPNEKLFF.

CDR3 protein: CASSVGGFNEQYF. CDR3 nucleotide sequence: TGTGCCAGCAGCGTAGGAGGGTTTAACGAGCAGTACTTC. This chain uses TRBV9 with TRBJ2-7; tentatively, D is TRBD2 (5 bases). CDR1 SGDLS and CDR2 YYNGEE come from the germline V gene. Trimming pared 0 bases from V and 5 bases from J, leaving 9 bases between. CDR3 length equals 13 residues.

The chain links TRBV6-4 to TRBJ1-2; D may be TRBD1 (6 bases). CDR3 length: 16 residues. Trimming removed 5 bases at V and 0 bases at J, with 16 bases between. Germline V CDR1 and CDR2: MRHNA, SNTAGT. CDR3 sequence reads: CASSTPDREANYGYTF. CDR3 nucleotide sequence: TGTGCCAGCAGTACCCCGGACAGAGAAGCTAACTATGGCTACACCTTC.

The V gene is TRBV5-1, the J gene TRBJ1-4; TRBD1 aligns across 9 bases. The germline CDR1 and CDR2 sequences are SGHRS and YFSETQ. V shed 4 bases, J shed 7 bases, and the junction held 8 bases outside the gene matches. The CDR3 consists of 15 residues. As DNA, the CDR3 is TGCGCCAGCAGCAGGACAGGGGTCGACGGTGAAAAACTGTTTTTT. Protein sequence: CASSRTGVDGEKLFF.

This CDR3 is CASSLDASQGASYGYTF. DNA of the CDR3: TGTGCCAGCAGCTTAGACGCTTCGCAGGGGGCGAGCTATGGCTACACCTTC. V usage is TRBV11-2 and J usage is TRBJ1-2; TRBD1 aligns across 8 bases. CDR3 length: 17 amino acids. V dropped 0 bases and J dropped 4; count of bases not matched to a gene: 10. Germline values: CDR1 SGHAT, CDR2 FQNNGV.